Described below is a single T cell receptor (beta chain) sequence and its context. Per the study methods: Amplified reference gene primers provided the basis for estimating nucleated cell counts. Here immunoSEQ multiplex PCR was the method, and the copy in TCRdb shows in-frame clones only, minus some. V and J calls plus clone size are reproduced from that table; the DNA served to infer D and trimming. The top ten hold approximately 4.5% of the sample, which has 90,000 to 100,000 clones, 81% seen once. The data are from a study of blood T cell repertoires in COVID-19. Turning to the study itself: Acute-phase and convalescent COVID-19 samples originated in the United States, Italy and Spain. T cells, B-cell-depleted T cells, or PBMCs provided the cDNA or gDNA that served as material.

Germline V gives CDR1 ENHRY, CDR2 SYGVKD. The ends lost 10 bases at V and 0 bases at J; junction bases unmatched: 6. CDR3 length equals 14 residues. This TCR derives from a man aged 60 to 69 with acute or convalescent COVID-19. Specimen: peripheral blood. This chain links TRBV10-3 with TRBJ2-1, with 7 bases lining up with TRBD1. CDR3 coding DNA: TGTGCCAGCCGGGACAGCAGCTCCTACAATGAGCAGTTCTTC. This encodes CASRDSSSYNEQFF.